This TCR beta chain was identified during a study of blood T cell repertoires in COVID-19. The wider study: T cells, B-cell-depleted T cells, or PBMCs supplied cDNA or gDNA.

V was cut by 7 bases and J by 5 bases, with 16 bases left in between. CDR1 and CDR2 from the germline V gene are SGHNT and YYREEE (reference sequence). The CDR3 sequence is 14 residues long. This clone was found a few times. Profiling relied on immunoSEQ multiplex PCR, and the TCRdb table lists in-frame clones only, not all of them. Found here are some 88,000 clones, around 79% of them singletons; the top ten hold approximately 22%. The chain joins TRBV5-4 to TRBJ1-5; possible D gene TRBD1, 6 bases. The TCR was taken from a human donor in a cohort sampled during active COVID-19. Input material: peripheral blood. CDR3 DNA: TGTGCCAGCGGCGTACAGGGTCGGGATCAGCCCCAGCATTTT. Translated, it gives CASGVQGRDQPQHF.